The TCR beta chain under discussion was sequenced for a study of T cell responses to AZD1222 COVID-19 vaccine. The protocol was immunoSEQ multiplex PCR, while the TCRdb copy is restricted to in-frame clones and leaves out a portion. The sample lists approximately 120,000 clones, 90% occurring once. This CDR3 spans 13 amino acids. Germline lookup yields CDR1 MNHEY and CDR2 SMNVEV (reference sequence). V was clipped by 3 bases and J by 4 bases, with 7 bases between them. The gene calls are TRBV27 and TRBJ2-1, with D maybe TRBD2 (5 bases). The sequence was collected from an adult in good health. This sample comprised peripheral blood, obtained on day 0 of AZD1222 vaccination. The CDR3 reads CASSFGLYNEQFF. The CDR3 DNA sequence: TGTGCCAGCAGTTTCGGACTTTACAATGAGCAGTTCTTC.